This entry lists 8 T cell receptor beta chains sequenced from one sample in a study of OX40 agonist ivuxolimab in advanced cancers. Library prep was done by the immunoSEQ multiplex PCR assay. The table comes from immuneACCESS by way of TCRdb, which keeps in-frame sequences with V and J called. Part of the clones is missing from these tables; in studies checked, under half for an unresolved V gene and the rest for unknown reasons. The sample table holds just under 80,000 clones, of which around 91% were seen once. The ten largest account for over 0.35% of the sample. This material consisted of CD4+ or CD8+ T cells sorted from blood, taken in a trial of the OX40 agonist ivuxolimab. These receptors were obtained from an adult with an advanced solid tumor such as melanoma, head and neck, liver or kidney cancer.

The V call is TRBV6-6, the J call TRBJ2-1, with TRBD2 as a possible D gene (6 bases). This CDR3 is built from 14 residues. Trimming stripped 6 bases from V and 3 bases from J, with 12 bases between. CDR1 MNHNY and CDR2 SVGAGI come from the germline V gene (reference sequence). CDR3 region: CASRAGTDYNEQFF. CDR3 DNA: TGTGCCAGCAGGGCCGGGACTGACTACAATGAGCAGTTCTTC.

This clone came up once. The rearrangement links TRBV5-6 to TRBJ2-2; D not certain. CDR3 length equals 14 residues. Trimming shortened V by 1 base and J by 3 bases, and 7 bases separated the two germline ends. Germline V lookup: CDR1 SGHDT, CDR2 YYEEEE. The CDR3 reads CASSLYSYTGELFF. CDR3 nucleotides: TGTGCCAGCAGCTTGTACAGCTACACCGGGGAGCTGTTTTTT.

The gene calls are TRBV7-2 and TRBJ1-4; perhaps TRBD1 as D (5 bases). Between the trimmed V and J ends, which lost 2 bases and 3 bases, there was a span of 10 bases. The CDR3 runs to 15 residues. CDR1 SGHTA and CDR2 FQGNSA come from the germline V gene. The CDR3 nucleotides read TGTGCCAGCAGCTTACAGTCAGGGTCTAATGAAAAACTGTTTTTT. This gives the protein CASSLQSGSNEKLFF. Filled out from reference TRBV7-2 and TRBJ1-4, the complete variable domain reads GAGVSQSPSNKVTEKGKDVELRCDPISGHTALYWYRQSLGQGLEFLIYFQGNSAPDKSGLPSDRFSAERTGGSVSTLTIQRTQQEDSAVYLCASSLQSGSNEKLFFGSGTQLSVL.

The chain recombines TRBV4-1 with TRBJ1-1; D unclear. Per germline, CDR1 MGHRA and CDR2 YSYEKL. The CDR3 has 15 residues. V shed 0 bases and J shed 2 bases, with 10 bases lying between them. The CDR3 coding sequence is TGCGCCAGCAGCCAAGAGGCGGCGAGAAACACTGAAGCTTTCTTT. Translation: CASSQEAARNTEAFF.

This clone was seen a single time. This chain links TRBV7-2 with TRBJ2-3, with TRBD1 matching 7 bases. Per the germline V gene, CDR1 is SGHTA and CDR2 is FQGNSA. The CDR3 loop spans 17 amino acids. Unmatched junction bases numbered 9, after V lost 1 base and J lost 2 bases. The CDR3 is CASSLGWQGVVTDTQYF. CDR3 bases: TGTGCCAGCAGCTTAGGGTGGCAGGGGGTGGTCACAGATACGCAGTATTTT.

This rearrangement joins TRBV6-1 to TRBJ1-5; D uncertain. Germline assignment: CDR1 MNHNS and CDR2 SASEGT. The CDR3 is 12 amino acids. V gave up 5 bases and J gave up 5 bases, with 7 bases separating them. DNA for the CDR3: TGTGCCAGCAGTCTGAAGTATCAGCCCCAGCATTTT. Protein product: CASSLKYQPQHF.

CDR3 coding DNA: TGTGCCAGCAATTACAGGGGGCGAGATACTGAAGCTTTCTTT. This sequence encodes CASNYRGRDTEAFF. The chain couples TRBV2 to TRBJ1-1; 9 bases agree with TRBD1. Losses at the gene ends were 7 bases for V and 5 bases for J; bases not matched to a gene: 8. CDR1 is SNHLY, CDR2 FYNNEI, per germline. The CDR3 is 14 amino acids.

The CDR3: CASSKGTGGYEQYF. CDR3 bases: TGTGCCAGCAGCAAAGGGACGGGGGGTTACGAGCAGTACTTC. The chain combines TRBV5-5 with TRBJ2-7, with 7 bases fitting TRBD2. Unmatched junction bases numbered 8, after V lost 4 bases and J lost 4 bases. The length of the CDR3 is 14 residues. Germline lookup yields CDR1 SGHKS and CDR2 YYEKEE (reference sequence).